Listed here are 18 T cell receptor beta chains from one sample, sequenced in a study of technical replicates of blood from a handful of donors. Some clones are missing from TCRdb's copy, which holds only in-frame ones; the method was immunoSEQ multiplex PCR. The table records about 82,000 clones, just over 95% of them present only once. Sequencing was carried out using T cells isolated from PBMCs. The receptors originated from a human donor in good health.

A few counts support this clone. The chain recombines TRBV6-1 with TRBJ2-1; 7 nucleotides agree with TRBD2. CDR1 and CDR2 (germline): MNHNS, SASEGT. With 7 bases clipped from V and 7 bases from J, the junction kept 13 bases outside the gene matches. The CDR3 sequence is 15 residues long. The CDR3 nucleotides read TGTGCCAGCACCTACCTGTGGGAGGGCCGTAATGAGCAGTTCTTC. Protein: CASTYLWEGRNEQFF.

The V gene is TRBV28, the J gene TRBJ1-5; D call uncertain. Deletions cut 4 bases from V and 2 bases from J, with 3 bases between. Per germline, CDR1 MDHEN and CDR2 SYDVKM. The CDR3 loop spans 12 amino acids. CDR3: CASSSGNQPQHF. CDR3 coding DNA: TGTGCCAGCAGTTCGGGCAATCAGCCCCAGCATTTT.

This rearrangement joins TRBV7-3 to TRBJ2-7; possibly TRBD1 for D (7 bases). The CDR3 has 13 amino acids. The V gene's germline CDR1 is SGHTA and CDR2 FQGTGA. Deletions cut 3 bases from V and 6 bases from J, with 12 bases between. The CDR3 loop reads CASSFGRGAEQYF. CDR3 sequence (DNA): TGTGCCAGCAGCTTTGGCAGGGGGGCCGAGCAGTACTTC.

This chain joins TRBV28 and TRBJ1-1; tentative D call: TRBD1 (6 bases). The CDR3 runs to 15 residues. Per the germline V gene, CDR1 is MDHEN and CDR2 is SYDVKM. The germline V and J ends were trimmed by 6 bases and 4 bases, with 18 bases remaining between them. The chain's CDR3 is CASRSGTGGTTEAFF. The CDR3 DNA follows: TGTGCCAGCAGGTCCGGGACGGGGGGCACCACTGAAGCTTTCTTT.

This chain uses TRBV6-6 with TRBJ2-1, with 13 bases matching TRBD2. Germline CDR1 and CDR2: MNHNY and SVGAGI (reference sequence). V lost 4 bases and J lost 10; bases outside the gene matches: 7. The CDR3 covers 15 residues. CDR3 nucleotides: TGTGCCAGCAGTTTCCCGGGACTAGCGGGATGGGAGCAGTTCTTC. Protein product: CASSFPGLAGWEQFF.

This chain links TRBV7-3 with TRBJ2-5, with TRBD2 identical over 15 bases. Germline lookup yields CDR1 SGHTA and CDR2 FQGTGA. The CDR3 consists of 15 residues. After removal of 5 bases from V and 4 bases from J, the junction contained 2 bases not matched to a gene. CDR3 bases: TGTGCCAGCAGCGAGGGACTAGCGGGAGGAGAGACCCAGTACTTC. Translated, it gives CASSEGLAGGETQYF. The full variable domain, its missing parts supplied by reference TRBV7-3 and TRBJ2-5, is GAGVSQTPSNKVTEKGKYVELRCDPISGHTALYWYRQSLGQGPEFLIYFQGTGAADDSGLPNDRFFAVRPEGSVSTLKIQRTERGDSAVYLCASSEGLAGGETQYFGPGTRLLVL.

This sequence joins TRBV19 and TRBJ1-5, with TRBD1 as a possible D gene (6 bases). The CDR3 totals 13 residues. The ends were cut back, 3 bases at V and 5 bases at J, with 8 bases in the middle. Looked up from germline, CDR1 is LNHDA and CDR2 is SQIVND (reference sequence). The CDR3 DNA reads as TGTGCCAGTAGTATCAGGGGATATCAGCCCCAGCATTTT. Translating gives CASSIRGYQPQHF. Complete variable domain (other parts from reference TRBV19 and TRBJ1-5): DGGITQSPKYLFRKEGQNVTLSCEQNLNHDAMYWYRQDPGQGLRLIYYSQIVNDFQKGDIAEGYSVSREKKESFPLTVTSAQKNPTAFYLCASSIRGYQPQHFGDGTRLSIL.

CDR3 sequence (DNA): TGTGCCAGTAGCATGGAGCGATACAATGAGCAGTTCTTC. Amino acids: CASSMERYNEQFF. The chain links TRBV19 to TRBJ2-1; no reliable D call. This CDR3 region has 13 residues. V was cut by 6 bases and J by 4 bases, with 10 bases left in between. From germline, CDR1 is LNHDA and CDR2 SQIVND (reference sequence).

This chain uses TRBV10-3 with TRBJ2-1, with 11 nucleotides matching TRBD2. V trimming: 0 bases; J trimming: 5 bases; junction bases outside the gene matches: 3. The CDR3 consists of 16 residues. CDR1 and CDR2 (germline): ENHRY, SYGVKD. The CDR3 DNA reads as TGTGCCATCAGTGAGTCCCAGACTAGCGGGGACAATGAGCAGTTCTTC. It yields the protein CAISESQTSGDNEQFF.

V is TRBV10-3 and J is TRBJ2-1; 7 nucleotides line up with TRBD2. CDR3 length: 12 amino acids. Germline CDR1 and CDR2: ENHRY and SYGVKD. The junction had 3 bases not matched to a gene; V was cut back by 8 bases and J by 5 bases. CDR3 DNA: TGTGCCATCTCGGCGGGGGACAATGAGCAGTTCTTC. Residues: CAISAGDNEQFF.

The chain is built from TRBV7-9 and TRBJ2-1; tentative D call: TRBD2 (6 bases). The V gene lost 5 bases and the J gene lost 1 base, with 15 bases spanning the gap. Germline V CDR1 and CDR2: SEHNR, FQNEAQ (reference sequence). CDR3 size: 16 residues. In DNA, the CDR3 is TGTGCCAGCAGCCTAACAGAGGGACTGTCCTACAATGAGCAGTTCTTC. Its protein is CASSLTEGLSYNEQFF.

This CDR3 is CASSRSGGVKYSNQPQHF. The DNA for the CDR3 is TGTGCCAGTAGTAGGTCCGGGGGGGTAAAATATAGCAATCAGCCCCAGCATTTT. V is TRBV19 and J is TRBJ1-5, with D perhaps TRBD1 (5 bases). Germline CDR1 reads LNHDA; CDR2 reads SQIVND (reference sequence). The V end lost 4 bases, the J end lost 0 bases, and 19 bases lay between the germline ends. There are 18 residues in the CDR3.

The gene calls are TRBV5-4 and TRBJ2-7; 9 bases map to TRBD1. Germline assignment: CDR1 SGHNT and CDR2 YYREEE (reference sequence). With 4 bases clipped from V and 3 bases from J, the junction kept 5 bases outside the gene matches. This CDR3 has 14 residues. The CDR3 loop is CASSQGTGNYEQYF. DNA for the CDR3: TGTGCCAGCAGCCAAGGGACAGGGAACTACGAGCAGTACTTC.

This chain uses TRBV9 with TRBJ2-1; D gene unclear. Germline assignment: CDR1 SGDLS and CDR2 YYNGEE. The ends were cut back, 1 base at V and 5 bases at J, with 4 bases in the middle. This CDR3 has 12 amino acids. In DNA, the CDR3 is TGTGCCAGCAGCGTACTCCACAATGAGCAGTTCTTC. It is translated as CASSVLHNEQFF.

CDR3 protein: CASRLPTAEGGYTF. The CDR3 DNA follows: TGTGCCAGCAGGCTACCGACCGCGGAGGGCGGCTACACCTTC. J is TRBJ1-2 and V is TRBV28; D ambiguous. Trimming pared 6 bases from V and 8 bases from J, leaving 19 bases between. The CDR3 is 14 residues long. Germline CDR1 and CDR2: MDHEN and SYDVKM.

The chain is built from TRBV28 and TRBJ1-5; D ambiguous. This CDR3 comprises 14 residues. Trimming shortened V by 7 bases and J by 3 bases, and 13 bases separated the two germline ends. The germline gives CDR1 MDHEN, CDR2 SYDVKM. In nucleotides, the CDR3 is TGTGCCAGCATAGGAGGAACCCTCAATCAGCCCCAGCATTTT. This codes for CASIGGTLNQPQHF. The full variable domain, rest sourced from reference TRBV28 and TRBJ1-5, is DVKVTQSSRYLVKRTGEKVFLECVQDMDHENMFWYRQDPGLGLRLIYFSYDVKMKEKGDIPEGYSVSREKKERFSLILESASTNQTSMYLCASIGGTLNQPQHFGDGTRLSIL.

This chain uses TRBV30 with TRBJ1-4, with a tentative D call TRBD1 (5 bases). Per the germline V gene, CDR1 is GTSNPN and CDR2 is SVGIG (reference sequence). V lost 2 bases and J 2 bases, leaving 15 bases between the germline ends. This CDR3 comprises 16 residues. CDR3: CAWSLGGLPTNEKLFF. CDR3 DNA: TGTGCCTGGAGTTTGGGGGGATTACCGACTAATGAAAAACTGTTTTTT.

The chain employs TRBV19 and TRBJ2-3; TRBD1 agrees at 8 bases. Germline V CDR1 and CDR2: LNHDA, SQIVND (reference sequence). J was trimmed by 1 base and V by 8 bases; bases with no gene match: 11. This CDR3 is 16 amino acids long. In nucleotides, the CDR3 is TGTGCCAGTGGAAAGGACAGGGTGGATGGCACAGATACGCAGTATTTT. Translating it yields CASGKDRVDGTDTQYF.